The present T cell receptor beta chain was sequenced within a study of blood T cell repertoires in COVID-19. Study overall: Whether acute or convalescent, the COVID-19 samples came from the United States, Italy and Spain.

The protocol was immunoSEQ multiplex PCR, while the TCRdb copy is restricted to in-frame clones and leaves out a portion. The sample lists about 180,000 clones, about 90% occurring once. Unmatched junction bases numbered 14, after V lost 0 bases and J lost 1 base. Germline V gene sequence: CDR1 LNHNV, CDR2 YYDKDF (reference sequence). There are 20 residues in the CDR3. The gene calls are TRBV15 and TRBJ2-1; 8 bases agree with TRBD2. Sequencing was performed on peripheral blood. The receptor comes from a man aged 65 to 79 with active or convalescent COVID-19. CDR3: CATSREGLAGFLTSYNEQFF. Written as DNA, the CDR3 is TGTGCCACCAGCAGAGAGGGCCTAGCGGGCTTTCTAACATCCTACAATGAGCAGTTCTTC.